This is a list of T cell receptor beta chains from one sample in a study of T cell responses to AZD1222 COVID-19 vaccine. TCRdb's table, derived via immunoSEQ multiplex PCR, lists solely in-frame clones and lacks some. The sample shows around 140,000 clones, approximately 90% of them seen only once. This material consisted of peripheral blood, taken on day 0 of AZD1222 vaccination. Receptor source: an adult in good health. Each CDR3 is given with its conserved first and last residue. A D gene is named only where the DNA matches it firmly. A clone size is listed for some rows: how often the clone was seen (once, few, many), or a class if it is expanded.

d_call clone_size j_call v_call cdr3_length cdr3_aa cdr3_nt
. . TRBJ1-1 TRBV6-1 14 CASSETRLNTEAFF TGTGCCAGCAGTGAGACAAGACTGAACACTGAAGCTTTCTTT
. . TRBJ2-1 TRBV3-1/TRBV3-2 16 CASSRSARSSYNEQFF TGTGCCAGCAGCCGTTCGGCGAGAAGCTCCTACAATGAGCAGTTCTTC
. . TRBJ2-7 TRBV12-3/TRBV12-4 12 CASSVGRYEQYF TGTGCCAGCAGCGTGGGCAGGTACGAGCAGTACTTC
. . TRBJ2-3 TRBV25-1 10 CASARNTQYF TGTGCCAGCGCAAGAAATACGCAGTATTTT
. . TRBJ1-1 TRBV10-3 18 CAISQTRAGLASNTEAFF TGTGCCATCAGCCAAACTCGGGCAGGGTTGGCCTCGAACACTGAAGCTTTCTTT
. . TRBJ1-3 TRBV10-2 13 CASSPNPGIAIYF TGCGCCAGCAGTCCTAACCCGGGGATAGCCATATATTTT
. . TRBJ1-2 TRBV5-1 14 CASRSQAGNYGYTF TGCGCCAGCAGGTCGCAGGCGGGGAACTATGGCTACACCTTC
. once TRBJ1-5 TRBV6-2/TRBV6-3 15 CASSYGSGGNQPQHF TGTGCCAGCAGTTACGGCTCTGGGGGTAATCAGCCCCAGCATTTT
TRBD1 . TRBJ1-1 TRBV3-1/TRBV3-2 14 CASSPGTGGTEAFF TGTGCCAGCAGCCCCGGGACAGGGGGCACTGAAGCTTTCTTT
. . TRBJ2-2 TRBV14 14 CASSQDGMTGELFF TGTGCCAGCAGCCAAGACGGGATGACCGGGGAGCTGTTTTTT
. . TRBJ2-1 TRBV7-6 18 CASSLKGGSGFVDNEQFF TGTGCCAGCAGCTTAAAAGGCGGCAGCGGATTTGTCGACAATGAGCAGTTCTTC
. once TRBJ1-1 TRBV6-5 14 CASKTGSWDTEAFF TGTGCCAGCAAAACAGGGTCGTGGGACACTGAAGCTTTCTTT
. . TRBJ2-1 TRBV7-2 16 CASSLSRSIVGNEQFF TGTGCCAGCAGCCTATCACGCTCGATCGTCGGAAATGAGCAGTTCTTC
TRBD2 . TRBJ2-5 TRBV3-1/TRBV3-2 19 CASSQDASLEPGGHETQYF TGTGCCAGCAGCCAAGATGCGTCGTTAGAACCGGGAGGACACGAGACCCAGTACTTC
. . TRBJ2-3 TRBV6-2/TRBV6-3 14 CASSYWTAPDTQYF TGTGCCAGCAGTTACTGGACCGCCCCAGATACGCAGTATTTT
. . TRBJ2-1 TRBV11-3 17 CASSLGPFGQTNNEQFF TGTGCCAGCAGCTTAGGACCCTTTGGACAGACAAACAATGAGCAGTTCTTC
. . TRBJ2-1 TRBV24-1 14 CATSASGPPTEQFF TGTGCCACCAGTGCGAGCGGCCCACCCACGGAGCAGTTCTTC
. once TRBJ2-7 TRBV6-2/TRBV6-3 21 CASSYSSGSLVGAVNSYEQYF TGTGCCAGCAGTTACTCGAGTGGGTCCCTAGTTGGGGCGGTCAACTCCTACGAGCAGTACTTC
. . TRBJ1-2 TRBV28 11 CASSPDYGYTF TGTGCCAGCAGTCCGGACTATGGCTACACCTTC
. . TRBJ2-3 TRBV5-5 15 CASSFFSRDPDTQYF TGTGCCAGCAGCTTTTTCAGCCGGGACCCAGATACGCAGTATTTT
TRBD2 . TRBJ2-3 TRBV10-2 15 CASSEAGGFTDTQYF TGCGCCAGCAGTGAGGCGGGGGGGTTCACAGATACGCAGTATTTT
. . TRBJ1-1 TRBV10-1 14 CASSEAGMDTEAFF TGCGCCAGCAGTGAGGCAGGGATGGACACTGAAGCTTTCTTT
. . TRBJ2-3 TRBV27 14 CASSLGKNTDTQYF TGTGCCAGCAGTTTAGGGAAAAACACAGATACGCAGTATTTT
. . TRBJ1-1 TRBV2 14 CASSGLSTNTEAFF TGTGCCAGCAGTGGGCTGTCCACAAACACTGAAGCTTTCTTT
. . TRBJ1-1 TRBV30 13 CAWSRALNTEAFF TGTGCCTGGAGTCGCGCCCTGAACACTGAAGCTTTCTTT
TRBD1 . TRBJ2-2 TRBV29-1 13 CSARTGGNGELFF TGCAGCGCCCGGACAGGGGGAAACGGGGAGCTGTTTTTT
. . TRBJ2-3 TRBV7-2 13 CASSLMGADTQYF TGTGCCAGCAGCTTAATGGGGGCAGATACGCAGTATTTT
. . TRBJ2-7 TRBV7-9 13 CASSLGRDYEQYF TGTGCCAGCAGCTTAGGTAGGGACTACGAGCAGTACTTC
TRBD1 . TRBJ1-4 TRBV10-3 14 CAISEGRGAEKLFF TGTGCCATCAGTGAGGGCAGGGGGGCTGAAAAACTGTTTTTT
TRBD2 . TRBJ2-7 TRBV2 15 CASSPTSGSPYEQYF TGTGCCAGCAGTCCGACTAGCGGGAGCCCCTACGAGCAGTACTTC
. . TRBJ2-3 TRBV24-1 15 CATSPTAGRRDTQYF TGTGCCACCAGCCCGACGGCAGGGAGGAGGGATACGCAGTATTTT
TRBD2 . TRBJ2-1 TRBV7-7 15 CASSTRLAGYNEQFF TGTGCCAGCAGCACCCGACTAGCGGGGTACAATGAGCAGTTCTTC
. . TRBJ2-1 TRBV5-8 11 CASSFAGEQFF TGTGCCAGCAGCTTCGCGGGTGAGCAGTTCTTC
TRBD2 . TRBJ2-3 TRBV5-4 15 CASRSGLAVTDTQYF TGTGCCAGCAGGTCGGGACTAGCGGTCACAGATACGCAGTATTTT
. . TRBJ2-7 TRBV7-9 13 CASSVTRIHEQYF TGTGCCAGCAGCGTGACTAGGATCCACGAGCAGTACTTC
TRBD1 . TRBJ2-7 TRBV11-1 14 CASSPRTGVHEQYF TGTGCCAGCAGCCCCAGGACAGGGGTCCACGAGCAGTACTTC
. . TRBJ1-3 TRBV27 13 CASSLVGGNTIYF TGTGCCAGCAGTTTAGTCGGCGGAAACACCATATATTTT
TRBD2 . TRBJ2-7 TRBV3-1/TRBV3-2 15 CASSHSGLAGVEQYF TGTGCCAGCAGCCATTCGGGACTAGCGGGAGTCGAGCAGTACTTC
. once TRBJ1-5 TRBV6-2/TRBV6-3 14 CASSYSVSNQPQHF TGTGCCAGCAGTTACAGTGTTAGCAATCAGCCCCAGCATTTT
. . TRBJ2-3 TRBV30 14 CAWSGVGGTDTQYF TGTGCCTGGAGTGGTGTCGGGGGCACAGATACGCAGTATTTT
. once TRBJ2-2 TRBV21-1 18 CASSPRAEGPSNTGELFF TGTGCCAGCAGCCCGCGAGCGGAAGGACCGTCGAACACCGGGGAGCTGTTTTTT
TRBD2 . TRBJ2-2 TRBV4-1 17 CASSQPTSDANTGELFF TGCGCCAGCAGCCAGCCAACTAGCGACGCGAACACCGGGGAGCTGTTTTTT
. once TRBJ2-7 TRBV9 14 CASSVQGSSYEQYF TGTGCCAGCAGCGTTCAGGGAAGCTCCTACGAGCAGTACTTC
TRBD1 . TRBJ2-7 TRBV28 14 CASSFTGGPYEQYF TGTGCCAGCAGTTTCACAGGGGGCCCCTACGAGCAGTACTTC
. . TRBJ1-4 TRBV19 15 CASTTTGARGEKLFF TGTGCCAGTACCACCACGGGGGCGCGAGGTGAAAAACTGTTTTTT
. . TRBJ1-5 TRBV28 14 CASSLGSGNQPQHF TGTGCCAGCAGTTTAGGCAGCGGAAATCAGCCCCAGCATTTT
. . TRBJ2-7 TRBV3-1/TRBV3-2 16 CASSPLVVIHSYEQYF TGTGCCAGCAGCCCTTTGGTGGTGATCCACTCCTACGAGCAGTACTTC
TRBD2 . TRBJ2-2 TRBV6-6 16 CASSYSIAGGTGELFF TGTGCCAGCAGTTACTCGATAGCGGGAGGCACCGGGGAGCTGTTTTTT
TRBD1 . TRBJ2-7 TRBV19 14 CASRPRQGNYEQYF TGTGCCAGTAGGCCGAGACAGGGAAACTACGAGCAGTACTTC
. few TRBJ1-4 TRBV5-1 15 CASSLVDRDNEKLFF TGCGCCAGCAGCTTGGTTGACAGAGACAATGAAAAACTGTTTTTT